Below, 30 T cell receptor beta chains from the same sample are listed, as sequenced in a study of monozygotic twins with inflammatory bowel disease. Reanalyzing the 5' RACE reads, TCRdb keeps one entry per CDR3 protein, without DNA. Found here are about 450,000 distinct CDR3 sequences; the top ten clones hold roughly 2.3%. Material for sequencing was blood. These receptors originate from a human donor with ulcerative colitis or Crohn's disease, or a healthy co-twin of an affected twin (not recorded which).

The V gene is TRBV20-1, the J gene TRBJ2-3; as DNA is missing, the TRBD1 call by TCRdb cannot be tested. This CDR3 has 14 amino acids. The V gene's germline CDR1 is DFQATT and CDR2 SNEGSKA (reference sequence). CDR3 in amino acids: CSAVTGFGTDTQYF.

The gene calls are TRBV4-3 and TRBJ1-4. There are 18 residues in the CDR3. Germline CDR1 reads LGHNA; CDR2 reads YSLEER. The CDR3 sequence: CASSQLRNLGLTNEKLFF.

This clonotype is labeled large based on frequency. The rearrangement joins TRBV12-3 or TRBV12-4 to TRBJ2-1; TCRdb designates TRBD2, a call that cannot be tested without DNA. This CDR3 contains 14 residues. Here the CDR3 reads CASSPGLAVVEQFF.

The CDR3 spells CASSLVRGSGANVLTF. The V call is TRBV7-2, the J call TRBJ2-6; as DNA is missing, the TRBD1 call by TCRdb cannot be tested. From germline, CDR1 is SGHTA and CDR2 FQGNSA. The CDR3 covers 16 residues. Supplemented by reference TRBV7-2 and TRBJ2-6, the full variable domain reads GAGVSQSPSNKVTEKGKDVELRCDPISGHTALYWYRQSLGQGLEFLIYFQGNSAPDKSGLPSDRFSAERTGGSVSTLTIQRTQQEDSAVYLCASSLVRGSGANVLTFGAGSRLTVL.

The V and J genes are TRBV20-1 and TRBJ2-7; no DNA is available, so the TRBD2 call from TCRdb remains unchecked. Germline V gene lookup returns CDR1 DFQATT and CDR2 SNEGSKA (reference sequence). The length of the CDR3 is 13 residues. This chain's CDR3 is CSAQRRHSYEQYF.

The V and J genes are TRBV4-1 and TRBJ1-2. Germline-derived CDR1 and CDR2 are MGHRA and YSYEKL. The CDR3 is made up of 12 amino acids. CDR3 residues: CASSHRGYGYTF.

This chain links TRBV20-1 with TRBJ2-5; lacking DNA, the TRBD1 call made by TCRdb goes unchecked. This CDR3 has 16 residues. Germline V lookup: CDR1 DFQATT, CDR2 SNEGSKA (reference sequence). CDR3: CSTVFPGQRVQETQYF.

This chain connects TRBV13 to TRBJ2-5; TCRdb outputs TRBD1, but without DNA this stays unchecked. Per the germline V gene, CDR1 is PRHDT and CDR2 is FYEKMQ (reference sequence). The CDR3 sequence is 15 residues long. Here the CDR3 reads CASSLDGGLQETQYF.

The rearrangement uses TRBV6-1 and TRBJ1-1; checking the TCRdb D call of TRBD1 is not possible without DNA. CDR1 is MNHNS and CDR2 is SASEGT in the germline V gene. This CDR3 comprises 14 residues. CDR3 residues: CASSRGQASTEAFF.

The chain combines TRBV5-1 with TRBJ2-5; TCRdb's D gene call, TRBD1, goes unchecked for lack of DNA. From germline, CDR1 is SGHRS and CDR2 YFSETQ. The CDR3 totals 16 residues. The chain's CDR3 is CASSSASAGAQETQYF. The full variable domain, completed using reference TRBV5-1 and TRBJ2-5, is KAGVTQTPRYLIKTRGQQVTLSCSPISGHRSVSWYQQTPGQGLQFLFEYFSETQRNKGNFPGRFSGRQFSNSRSEMNVSTLELGDSALYLCASSSASAGAQETQYFGPGTRLLVL.

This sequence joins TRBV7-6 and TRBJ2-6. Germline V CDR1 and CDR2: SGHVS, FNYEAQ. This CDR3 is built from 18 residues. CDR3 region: CASSYSSGSFSGANVLTF.

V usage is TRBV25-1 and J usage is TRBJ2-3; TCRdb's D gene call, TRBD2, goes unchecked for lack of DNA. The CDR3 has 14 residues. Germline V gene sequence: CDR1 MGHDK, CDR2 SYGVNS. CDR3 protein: CASVSGRSTDTQYF.

The CDR3 loop is CASSQDHAASGSDTQYF. The rearrangement joins TRBV4-3 to TRBJ2-3. The CDR3 length is 17 residues. Germline V CDR1 and CDR2: LGHNA, YSLEER.

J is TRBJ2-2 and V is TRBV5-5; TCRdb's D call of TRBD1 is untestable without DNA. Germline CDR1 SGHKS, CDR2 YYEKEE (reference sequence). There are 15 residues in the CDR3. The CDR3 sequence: CASSLSGLNTGELFF.

The CDR3 reads CASSLGFGPEMTEAFF. The rearrangement joins TRBV5-1 to TRBJ1-1. Germline CDR1 is SGHRS and CDR2 is YFSETQ. This CDR3 is built from 16 residues. The full variable domain, with the rest looked up from reference TRBV5-1 and TRBJ1-1, is KAGVTQTPRYLIKTRGQQVTLSCSPISGHRSVSWYQQTPGQGLQFLFEYFSETQRNKGNFPGRFSGRQFSNSRSEMNVSTLELGDSALYLCASSLGFGPEMTEAFFGQGTRLTVV.

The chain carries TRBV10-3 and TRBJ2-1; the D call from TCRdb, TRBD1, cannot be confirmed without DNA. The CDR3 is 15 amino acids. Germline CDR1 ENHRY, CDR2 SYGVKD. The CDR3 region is CAIQIRDTLNNEQFF.

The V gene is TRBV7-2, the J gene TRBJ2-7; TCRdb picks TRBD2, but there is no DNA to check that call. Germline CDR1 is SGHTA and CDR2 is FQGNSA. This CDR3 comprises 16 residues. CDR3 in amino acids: CASSQRGTSDSYEQYF. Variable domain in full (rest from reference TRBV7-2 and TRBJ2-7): GAGVSQSPSNKVTEKGKDVELRCDPISGHTALYWYRQSLGQGLEFLIYFQGNSAPDKSGLPSDRFSAERTGGSVSTLTIQRTQQEDSAVYLCASSQRGTSDSYEQYFGPGTRLTVT.

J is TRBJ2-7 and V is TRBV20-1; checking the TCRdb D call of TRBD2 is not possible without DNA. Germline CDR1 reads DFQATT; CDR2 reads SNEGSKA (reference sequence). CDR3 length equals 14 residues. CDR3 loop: CSARGGDLTYEQYF.

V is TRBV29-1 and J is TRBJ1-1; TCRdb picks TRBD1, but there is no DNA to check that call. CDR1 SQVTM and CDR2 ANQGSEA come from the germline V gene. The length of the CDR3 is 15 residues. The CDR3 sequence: CSVVRATGESTEAFF.

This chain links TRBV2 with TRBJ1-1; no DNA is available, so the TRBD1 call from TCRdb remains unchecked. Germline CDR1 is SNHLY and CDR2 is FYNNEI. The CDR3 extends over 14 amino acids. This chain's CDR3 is CASSEFTGGNEAFF.

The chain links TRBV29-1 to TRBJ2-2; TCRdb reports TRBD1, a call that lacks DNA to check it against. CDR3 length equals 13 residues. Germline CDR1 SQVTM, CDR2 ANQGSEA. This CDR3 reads CSLRGENTGELFF.

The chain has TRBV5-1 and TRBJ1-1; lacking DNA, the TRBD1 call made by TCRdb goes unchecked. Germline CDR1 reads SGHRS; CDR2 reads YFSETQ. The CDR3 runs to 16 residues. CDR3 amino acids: CASSPQNRGLNTEAFF.

This chain's CDR3 is CASSPSVSYNEQFF. The rearrangement uses TRBV18 and TRBJ2-1. The CDR3 runs 14 residues. Germline lookup yields CDR1 KGHSH and CDR2 LQKENI.

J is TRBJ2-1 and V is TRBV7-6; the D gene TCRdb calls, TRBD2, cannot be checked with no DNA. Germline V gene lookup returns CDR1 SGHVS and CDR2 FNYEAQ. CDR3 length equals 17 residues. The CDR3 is CASSLGALANADNEQFF.

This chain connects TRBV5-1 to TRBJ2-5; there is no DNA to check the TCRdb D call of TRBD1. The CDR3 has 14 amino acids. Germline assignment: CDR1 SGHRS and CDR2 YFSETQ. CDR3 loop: CASSSDRAQETQYF.

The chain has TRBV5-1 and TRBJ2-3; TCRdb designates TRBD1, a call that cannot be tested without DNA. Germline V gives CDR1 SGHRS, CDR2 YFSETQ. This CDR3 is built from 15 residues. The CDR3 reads CASGPTGVFTDTQYF.

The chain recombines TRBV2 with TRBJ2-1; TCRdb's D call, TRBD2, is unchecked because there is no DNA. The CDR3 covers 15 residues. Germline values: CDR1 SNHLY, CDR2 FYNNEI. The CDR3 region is CARTLGASGRFEQFF.

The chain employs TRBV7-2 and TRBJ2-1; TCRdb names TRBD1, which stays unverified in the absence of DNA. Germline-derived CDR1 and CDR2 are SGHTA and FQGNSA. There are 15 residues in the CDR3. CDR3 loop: CASSSNRDRYNEQFF.

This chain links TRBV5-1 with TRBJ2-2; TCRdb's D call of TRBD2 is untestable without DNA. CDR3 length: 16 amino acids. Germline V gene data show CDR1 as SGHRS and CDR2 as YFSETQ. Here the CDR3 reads CASSLSSRTNTGELFF.

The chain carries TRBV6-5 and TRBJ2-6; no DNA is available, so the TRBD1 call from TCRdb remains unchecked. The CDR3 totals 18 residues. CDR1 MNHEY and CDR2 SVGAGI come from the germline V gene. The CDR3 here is CASSYGGLGISGANVLTF.